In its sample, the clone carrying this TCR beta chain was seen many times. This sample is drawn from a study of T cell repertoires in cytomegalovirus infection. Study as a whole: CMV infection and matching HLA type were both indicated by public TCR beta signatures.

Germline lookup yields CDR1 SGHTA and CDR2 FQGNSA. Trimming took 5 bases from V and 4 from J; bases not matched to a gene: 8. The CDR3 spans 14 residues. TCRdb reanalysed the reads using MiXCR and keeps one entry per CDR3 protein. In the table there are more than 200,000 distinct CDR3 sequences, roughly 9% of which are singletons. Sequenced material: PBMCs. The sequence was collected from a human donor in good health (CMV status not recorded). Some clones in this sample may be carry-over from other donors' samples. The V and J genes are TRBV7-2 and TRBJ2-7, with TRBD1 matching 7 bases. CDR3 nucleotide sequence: TGTGCCAGCAGCCGAGGGGTGACAGGGTACGAGCAGTACTTC. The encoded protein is CASSRGVTGYEQYF. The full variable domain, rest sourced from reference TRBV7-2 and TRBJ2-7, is GAGVSQSPSNKVTEKGKDVELRCDPISGHTALYWYRQSLGQGLEFLIYFQGNSAPDKSGLPSDRFSAERTGGSVSTLTIQRTQQEDSAVYLCASSRGVTGYEQYFGPGTRLTVT.